This T cell receptor beta chain was captured by sequencing in a study of blood T cell repertoires in COVID-19. Study context: The origin of the acute and convalescent COVID-19 samples was the United States, Italy and Spain.

Germline-derived CDR1 and CDR2 are SNHLY and FYNNEI. The CDR3 is made up of 14 amino acids. Trimming took 9 bases from V and 1 from J, leaving 13 bases between them. Using immunoSEQ multiplex PCR, the repertoire was profiled, and TCRdb retains in-frame clones only, with some absent. Of some 180,000 clones listed, about 93% are singletons. This sequence joins TRBV2 and TRBJ1-5, with D possibly matching TRBD1 (5 bases). The clonotype comes from a man aged 50-60 years with acute or convalescent COVID-19. The sample was peripheral blood. The DNA for the CDR3 is TGTGCCAGTGGGGGACGGGAGAGCAATCAGCCCCAGCATTTT. Encoded protein: CASGGRESNQPQHF.